This entry lists 25 T cell receptor beta chains sequenced from one sample in a study of blood T cells in healthy people across ages. For the second PCR, which ran for about 7 to 11 cycles, a sample-barcoded 5' primer and a J-beta primer mix were used. MiXCR, applied by TCRdb to the 5' RACE reads, yields one record per CDR3 protein. In the table there are 750,000 to 850,000 distinct CDR3 sequences, around 25% of which are singletons. These data were also filed under a second study, of T cells of mothers and their children.

What was sequenced was blood. All receptors come from a boy between 10 and 17 years old in good health.

Comment on this clonotype: At one end the junction does not follow the germline gene, possibly because of a read error. The CDR3: CAGSLGLAGGQETQYF. In DNA form, the CDR3 reads TGTGCCGGCAGCTTAGGCCTAGCGGGGGGCCAAGAGACCCAGTACTTC. The chain joins TRBV7-2 to TRBJ2-5; 11 bases agree with TRBD2. This CDR3 has 16 residues. Germline CDR1 reads SGHTA; CDR2 reads FQGNSA.

The rearrangement links TRBV2 to TRBJ2-5, with TRBD1 matching 9 bases. The germline V gene has CDR1 SNHLY and CDR2 FYNNEI. The CDR3 consists of 15 residues. With 7 bases clipped from V and 2 bases from J, the junction kept 8 bases outside the gene matches. Here the CDR3 DNA reads TGTGCCAGCAATTACGGGACAGGGACGCAAGAGACCCAGTACTTC. Encoded protein: CASNYGTGTQETQYF.

This clonotype was seen more than once but under ten times. The chain combines TRBV4-1 with TRBJ2-5, with 9 bases fitting TRBD1. From germline, CDR1 is MGHRA and CDR2 YSYEKL. The V gene end was trimmed by 0 bases and the J gene end by 6 bases; junction bases not matched to a gene: 5. CDR3 length: 15 residues. The CDR3 sequence is CASSQEGTGLKTQYF. CDR3 nucleotides: TGCGCCAGCAGCCAAGAAGGGACAGGGTTGAAGACCCAGTACTTC.

J is TRBJ1-4 and V is TRBV3-1; D is perhaps TRBD1 (6 bases). Trimming took off 2 bases at V and 2 bases at J, with 9 bases between the two ends. Germline assignment: CDR1 LGHDT and CDR2 YNNKEL (reference sequence). The CDR3 is 15 amino acids. CDR3 region: CASSQRTVTNEKLFF. The CDR3 nucleotides are TGTGCCAGCAGCCAACGGACAGTCACTAATGAAAAACTGTTTTTT.

The genes are TRBV6-2 or TRBV6-3 and TRBJ2-5; 9 bases match TRBD2. In germline, CDR1 is MNHEY, CDR2 SVGEGT. CDR3 length: 17 amino acids. V shed 1 base and J 4 bases; nucleotides not matched to a gene: 10. In DNA form, the CDR3 reads TGTGCCAGCAGTTACTACGGGACTAGCCTGTTAAGAGAGACCCAGTACTTC. Residues: CASSYYGTSLLRETQYF.

The gene calls are TRBV29-1 and TRBJ2-7, with 9 nucleotides matching TRBD2. The CDR3 totals 14 residues. The V gene end was trimmed by 7 bases and the J gene end by 4 bases; junction bases not matched to a gene: 11. Germline CDR1 is SQVTM and CDR2 is ANQGSEA. The CDR3 region is CSARTDLAGYEQYF. DNA of the CDR3: TGCAGCGCCCGCACGGACCTAGCGGGATACGAGCAGTACTTC.

This clonotype has a single count. This rearrangement joins TRBV7-3 to TRBJ2-1; D unresolved. Deletions cut 2 bases from V and 0 bases from J, with 8 bases between. Germline CDR1 and CDR2: SGHTA and FQGTGA. The CDR3 consists of 15 residues. The CDR3 DNA sequence: TGTGCCAGCAGCTTAGAGGCCCTCTCCTACAATGAGCAGTTCTTC. Its translation is CASSLEALSYNEQFF.

The chain recombines TRBV6-1 with TRBJ2-5; D is perhaps TRBD2 (7 bases). The end of the DNA is better explained by TRBJ2-1, so the J call may be wrong. Per germline, CDR1 MNHNS and CDR2 SASEGT. The CDR3 consists of 15 residues. The CDR3 loop is CASSAEGEGPNEQFF. The CDR3 coding sequence is TGTGCCAGCAGTGCTGAGGGGGAGGGCCCCAATGAGCAGTTCTTC.

This chain connects TRBV5-1 to TRBJ2-3, with a possible D match to TRBD2 (7 bases). Germline CDR1 and CDR2: SGHRS and YFSETQ. Trimming cost V 2 bases and J 0 bases, with 13 bases left between them. The CDR3 has 16 residues. DNA of the CDR3: TGCGCCAGCAGCTTCTTGGGGGGGGCTAGCACAGATACGCAGTATTTT. It codes for CASSFLGGASTDTQYF.

This chain joins TRBV21-1 and TRBJ2-6; TRBD2, the table's D call, lacks a check against the DNA. TRBV21-1 is noted as a pseudogene. There are 17 residues in the CDR3. CDR3: CASSKGGRRSGANVLTF. CDR3 sequence (DNA): TGTGCCAGCAGCAAAGGCGGCAGGCGGTCTGGGGCCAACGTCCTGACTTTC.

The rearrangement joins TRBV9 to TRBJ2-2; no firm D call. CDR1 and CDR2 (germline): SGDLS, YYNGEE. This CDR3 is built from 12 residues. Trimming took off 3 bases at V and 3 bases at J, with 3 bases between the two ends. The CDR3 region is CASSGHTGELFF. The CDR3 coding sequence is TGTGCCAGCAGCGGCCACACCGGGGAGCTGTTTTTT.

This CDR3 reads CSVMTGLSSYEQYF. CDR3 nucleotides: TGCAGCGTCATGACAGGGCTCAGCTCCTACGAGCAGTACTTC. The V and J genes are TRBV29-1 and TRBJ2-7, with 7 positions matching TRBD1. V was clipped by 6 bases and J by 0 bases; unmatched bases: 8. Germline assignment: CDR1 SQVTM and CDR2 ANQGSEA. This CDR3 has 14 residues.

The chain has TRBV28 and TRBJ2-7; 12 nucleotides agree with TRBD1. This CDR3 has 15 residues. The germline CDR1 and CDR2 sequences are MDHEN and SYDVKM. With V trimmed by 5 bases and J by 7 bases, 9 bases remained unmatched. CDR3 bases: TGTGCCAGCAGTGCCCGGGACAGGGGGCGAAGGGAGCAGTACTTC. This translates into CASSARDRGRREQYF.

The genes are TRBV6-5 and TRBJ1-2; D is unclear. This CDR3 is 13 amino acids long. Deletions cut 4 bases from V and 7 bases from J, with 13 bases between. CDR1 and CDR2 from the germline V gene are MNHEY and SVGAGI. The CDR3 here is CASSLSDLGGYTF. Written as DNA, the CDR3 is TGTGCCAGCAGTTTATCCGACCTTGGTGGCTACACCTTC.

The rearrangement uses TRBV20-1 and TRBJ1-5; TRBD1 matches 7 bases. This CDR3 region has 13 residues. Germline V gene data show CDR1 as DFQATT and CDR2 as SNEGSKA (reference sequence). V dropped 3 bases and J dropped 6; count of bases not matched to a gene: 5. The CDR3 loop is CSARGGGRQPQHF. The CDR3 coding sequence is TGCAGTGCTAGGGGAGGGGGCCGTCAGCCCCAGCATTTT.

This clonotype has ten or more counts. J is TRBJ2-7 and V is TRBV4-1; 9 positions match TRBD1. Germline V gene data show CDR1 as MGHRA and CDR2 as YSYEKL. J was trimmed by 2 bases and V by 2 bases; bases with no gene match: 7. The CDR3 loop spans 16 amino acids. DNA of the CDR3: TGCGCCAGCAGCCAAACTGCCGGGACAGGGACCTACGAGCAGTACTTC. It codes for CASSQTAGTGTYEQYF.

This clonotype was recorded a few times. The chain is built from TRBV25-1 and TRBJ1-6; tentatively, D is TRBD1 (5 bases). Germline V lookup: CDR1 MGHDK, CDR2 SYGVNS. The CDR3 has 15 residues. V was trimmed by 3 bases and J by 7 bases, leaving 13 bases between them. CDR3 sequence: CASSDLRDGNSPLHF. CDR3 coding DNA: TGTGCCAGCAGTGACCTCCGGGACGGGAATTCACCCCTCCACTTT.

The V call is TRBV7-2, the J call TRBJ2-2; D gene uncertain. V lost 6 bases and J lost 0, with 8 bases in between. The CDR3 sequence is 14 residues long. The germline CDR1 and CDR2 sequences are SGHTA and FQGNSA. In DNA form, the CDR3 reads TGTGCCAGCAGAGCCATCTCGAACACCGGGGAGCTGTTTTTT. This translates into CASRAISNTGELFF.

This clonotype was observed a few times. The CDR3 sequence is CASSLRVADTQYF. The CDR3 nucleotides read TGTGCCAGCAGTTTACGGGTTGCAGATACGCAGTATTTT. This chain links TRBV6-2 or TRBV6-3 with TRBJ2-3; no firm D call. This CDR3 has 13 residues. Germline V lookup: CDR1 MNHEY, CDR2 SVGEGT. V lost 4 bases and J lost 4, with 9 bases in between.

The chain employs TRBV7-2 and TRBJ2-6; D possibly uses TRBD1 or TRBD2 (6 bases each). CDR3 size: 18 residues. V was clipped by 1 base and J by 4 bases, with 17 bases between them. Germline V gene data show CDR1 as SGHTA and CDR2 as FQGNSA. This chain's CDR3 is CASSLDGGLGVGANVLTF. CDR3 in DNA: TGTGCCAGCAGCTTAGATGGGGGGCTGGGAGTCGGGGCCAACGTCCTGACTTTC.

To note about this clonotype: The CDR3 ends on some other residue instead of the conserved phenylalanine or tryptophan, so this is likely a read error. The CDR3 sequence is CASAPGDSKNIQYG. The CDR3, as DNA: TGTGCCAGCGCACCGGGGGACAGCAAAAACATTCAGTACGGC. The chain uses TRBV18 and TRBJ2-4; tentatively, D is TRBD1 (7 bases). Germline V gives CDR1 KGHSH, CDR2 LQKENI. There are 14 residues in the CDR3.

For the CDR3, the DNA is TGTGCCAGCAGCTCAGAAGGGGGCGCAGCTTTCTTT. It translates to CASSSEGGAAFF. The rearrangement joins TRBV7-9 to TRBJ1-1; 7 bases line up with TRBD1. V lost 4 bases to trimming and J lost 10 bases; unmatched junction nucleotides: 6. This CDR3 region has 12 residues. The germline V gene has CDR1 SEHNR and CDR2 FQNEAQ (reference sequence).

Comments on this clonotype: A read error may produce the germline difference seen at one junction end. V usage is TRBV7-3 and J usage is TRBJ2-7; TRBD1 aligns across 9 bases. The CDR3 runs to 15 residues. The germline CDR1 and CDR2 sequences are SGHTA and FQGTGA. For the CDR3, the DNA is TGTGCCAGCAGCCCCGGGACAGGGACATACGAGGAGCGGTACTTC. Translating it yields CASSPGTGTYEERYF.

For the CDR3, the DNA is TGTGCCAGCAGCCGTGGTTTGGAGCGGACCGGGGAGCTGTTTTTT. Translating gives CASSRGLERTGELFF. The rearrangement uses TRBV7-3 and TRBJ2-2; TRBD2 is a possible D gene (5 bases). Germline CDR1 is SGHTA and CDR2 is FQGTGA. This CDR3 spans 15 amino acids. V was cut by 5 bases and J by 5 bases, with 15 bases left in between.

The gene calls are TRBV2 and TRBJ1-1; maybe TRBD1 (5 bases). The ends were cut back, 1 base at V and 0 bases at J, with 9 bases in the middle. Per germline, CDR1 SNHLY and CDR2 FYNNEI. This CDR3 has 15 amino acids. The CDR3 sequence is CASSEGGGMNTEAFF. The CDR3 DNA reads TGTGCCAGCAGTGAAGGGGGGGGGATGAACACTGAAGCTTTCTTT.